This entry features one TCR beta chain sequence. Treatment in this sample: oral pan-JAK inhibitor, 5-10 mg twice daily. The data derive from a study of CD8+ T cells in alopecia areata. Sequencing relied on a cDNA template that was reverse transcribed from extracted RNA. The repertoire was sequenced with immunoSEQ multiplex PCR; TCRdb's copy has only in-frame clones and lacks some. This repertoire shows 85,000 to 95,000 clones, around 71% found once; its top ten account for 17%. The CDR3 is made up of 12 amino acids. From germline, CDR1 is SNHLY and CDR2 FYNNEI. Trimming removed 8 bases from V and 7 bases from J, with 12 bases in between.

The chain couples TRBV2 to TRBJ2-1; D gene unclear. The sample consisted of CD8+ T cells sorted from blood, taken around week 44, from a patient treated with tofacitinib. The sequence came from a human donor with alopecia areata. The CDR3 DNA reads TGTGCCAGCGTACAGTCCCTTAATGAGCAGTTCTTC. Its translation is CASVQSLNEQFF.